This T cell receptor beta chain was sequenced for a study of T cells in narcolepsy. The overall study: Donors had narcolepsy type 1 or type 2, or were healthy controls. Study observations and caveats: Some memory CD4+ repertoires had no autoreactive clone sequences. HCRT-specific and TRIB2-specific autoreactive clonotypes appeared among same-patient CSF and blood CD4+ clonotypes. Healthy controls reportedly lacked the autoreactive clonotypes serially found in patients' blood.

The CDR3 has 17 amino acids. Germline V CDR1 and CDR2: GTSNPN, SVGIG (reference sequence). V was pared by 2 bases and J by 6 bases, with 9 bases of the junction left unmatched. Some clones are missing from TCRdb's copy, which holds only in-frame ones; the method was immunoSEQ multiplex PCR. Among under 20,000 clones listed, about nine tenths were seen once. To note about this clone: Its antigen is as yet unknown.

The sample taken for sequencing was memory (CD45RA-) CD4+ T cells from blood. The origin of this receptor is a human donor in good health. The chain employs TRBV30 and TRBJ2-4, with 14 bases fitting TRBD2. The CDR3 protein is CAWSSGLAGVGGNIQYF. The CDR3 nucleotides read TGTGCCTGGAGTTCGGGACTAGCGGGAGTTGGTGGAAACATTCAGTACTTC.